These 22 T cell receptor beta chains were sequenced from one sample in a study of response to subunit inactivated influenza vaccine. TCRdb recomputed calls from the RT-PCR reads with MiXCR, one row per CDR3 protein. The data show hundreds of thousands of distinct CDR3 sequences, more than 9% seen once. The specimen was non-naive T cells sorted from PBMCs, collected approximately 15 days before vaccination. All receptors derive from a man in his fifties who received an inactivated influenza vaccine.

This clonotype showed up many times. This rearrangement joins TRBV7-9 to TRBJ2-7, with TRBD2 identical over 8 bases. V shed 0 bases, J shed 2 bases, and the junction held 6 bases outside the gene matches. The CDR3 loop spans 16 amino acids. Germline V gene sequence: CDR1 SEHNR, CDR2 FQNEAQ (reference sequence). The CDR3, as DNA: TGTGCCAGCAGCTTAGCTTTGAGCGGGAGCCCCTACGAGCAGTACTTC. Residues: CASSLALSGSPYEQYF.

In its sample, this clonotype was seen a few times. The gene calls are TRBV27 and TRBJ2-1; 10 nucleotides match TRBD2. V lost 5 bases, J lost 0 bases, and 10 bases stayed unmatched. From germline, CDR1 is MNHEY and CDR2 SMNVEV (reference sequence). The CDR3 is made up of 18 amino acids. CDR3 sequence: CASSPGLAAPSSYNEQFF. In nucleotides, the CDR3 is TGTGCCAGCAGTCCTGGACTAGCGGCCCCGAGCTCCTACAATGAGCAGTTCTTC.

The sample holds many counts of this clonotype. The CDR3, as DNA: TGTGCCAGCAGCCAAGATCTTGCCTACCAAGAGACCCAGTACTTC. Amino acids: CASSQDLAYQETQYF. This rearrangement joins TRBV4-2 to TRBJ2-5, with D unclear. Trimming shortened V by 0 bases and J by 0 bases, and 8 bases separated the two germline ends. Germline assignment: CDR1 LGHNA and CDR2 YNFKEQ. CDR3 size: 15 residues.

V usage is TRBV12-3 or TRBV12-4 and J usage is TRBJ2-3; D unclear. V was shortened by 6 bases and J by 0 bases, with 4 bases between the two germline ends. The CDR3 extends over 12 amino acids. The CDR3 sequence: CASRGSTDTQYF. The CDR3 region has the DNA TGTGCCAGCAGGGGGAGCACAGATACGCAGTATTTT.

This clonotype was recorded many times. V and J are TRBV27 and TRBJ2-1; tentatively, D is TRBD1 or TRBD2 (5 bases each). CDR3 length: 15 amino acids. Trimming took off 5 bases at V and 2 bases at J, with 13 bases between the two ends. Looked up from germline, CDR1 is MNHEY and CDR2 is SMNVEV (reference sequence). The CDR3 DNA is TGTGCCAGCAGTCCCGTGGGGGTCGCCTACAATGAGCAGTTCTTC. Residues: CASSPVGVAYNEQFF.

The chain recombines TRBV19 with TRBJ2-7; D unresolved. In germline, CDR1 is LNHDA, CDR2 SQIVND (reference sequence). Trimming pared 5 bases from V and 3 bases from J, leaving 17 bases between. The CDR3 has 15 amino acids. The CDR3 nucleotides read TGTGCCAGTAGTGAAACCGGGTCTAGAATCTACGAGCAGTACTTC. Amino acids: CASSETGSRIYEQYF.

The rearrangement links TRBV14 to TRBJ2-6; 8 nucleotides line up with TRBD1. After removal of 0 bases from V and 3 bases from J, the junction contained 10 bases not matched to a gene. The CDR3 runs to 19 residues. In germline, CDR1 is SGHDN, CDR2 FVKESK. CDR3 amino acids: CASSQEIKDRAFGANVLTF. The CDR3 nucleotides read TGTGCCAGCAGCCAAGAGATAAAGGACAGGGCTTTTGGGGCCAACGTCCTGACTTTC.

This clonotype was picked up a small number of times. The chain couples TRBV7-2 to TRBJ2-3, with D perhaps matching TRBD2 (6 bases). Germline V gives CDR1 SGHTA, CDR2 FQGNSA. V was cut by 2 bases and J by 3 bases, with 18 bases left in between. The CDR3 consists of 17 residues. For the CDR3, the DNA is TGTGCCAGCAGCTTAAGGCAGCGGAGGGGATGGACAGATACGCAGTATTTT. Protein product: CASSLRQRRGWTDTQYF.

The chain links TRBV28 to TRBJ2-7, with 9 bases lining up with TRBD1. Losses at the gene ends were 2 bases for V and 7 bases for J; bases not matched to a gene: 9. This CDR3 comprises 15 residues. The germline V gene has CDR1 MDHEN and CDR2 SYDVKM. The CDR3 sequence is CASSLPGQGRPEQYF. The DNA of the CDR3 is TGTGCCAGCAGTTTACCGGGACAGGGCCGTCCGGAGCAGTACTTC.

This sequence joins TRBV7-2 and TRBJ1-1; 8 bases agree with TRBD1. CDR3 length equals 14 residues. CDR1 and CDR2 (germline): SGHTA, FQGNSA. The V and J ends lost 5 bases and 5 bases, in that order; junction bases with no gene match: 7. Here the CDR3 reads CASSTTTGATEAFF. The CDR3 DNA is TGTGCCAGCAGCACCACGACAGGGGCAACTGAAGCTTTCTTT.

This clonotype was counted only a few times. The chain links TRBV5-8 to TRBJ2-2; D unresolved. V was trimmed by 6 bases and J by 7 bases, leaving 7 bases between them. The germline V gene has CDR1 SGHTS and CDR2 YDEGEE. The CDR3 runs to 11 residues. CDR3 region: CASTFVGELFF. Here the CDR3 DNA reads TGTGCCAGCACCTTTGTCGGGGAGCTGTTTTTT.

At least ten counts were recorded for this clonotype. The J gene is TRBJ1-2, the V gene TRBV4-1; D not resolved. Germline-derived CDR1 and CDR2 are MGHRA and YSYEKL. The CDR3 length is 14 residues. V lost 6 bases and J 2 bases, leaving 13 bases between the germline ends. This CDR3 reads CASRPSALNYGYTF. CDR3 bases: TGCGCCAGCAGACCGTCCGCCCTCAACTATGGCTACACCTTC.

This CDR3 reads CASSSEVYHLHSPLHF. The CDR3 DNA reads TGTGCCAGCAGTTCGGAGGTCTATCACCTTCATTCACCCCTCCACTTT. This chain uses TRBV6-2 or TRBV6-3 with TRBJ1-6; unclear D gene. Trimming pared 4 bases from V and 8 bases from J, leaving 18 bases between. This CDR3 is built from 16 residues. The V gene's germline CDR1 is MNHEY and CDR2 SVGEGT.

Worth noting for this clonotype: A single base separates this from a much larger clone, so it may be a read error. The V gene is TRBV3-1, the J gene TRBJ2-7; the D gene is possibly TRBD2 (5 bases). V lost 10 bases to trimming and J lost 3 bases, with 19 bases between them. The CDR3 length is 14 residues. CDR1 is LGHDT and CDR2 is YNNKEL in the germline V gene (reference sequence). CDR3 DNA sequence: TGTGCCACCCAACAGCGGCCATCATTCTACGAGCAGTACTTC. Amino acid sequence: CATQQRPSFYEQYF.

V and J are TRBV20-1 and TRBJ1-1, with D possibly matching TRBD1 (5 bases). V was trimmed by 3 bases and J by 4 bases, leaving 15 bases between them. Germline CDR1 DFQATT, CDR2 SNEGSKA (reference sequence). The CDR3 length is 14 residues. The CDR3 here is CSASLRGGSTEAFF. As DNA, the CDR3 is TGCAGTGCTAGCCTACGGGGGGGGAGCACTGAAGCTTTCTTT.

Many counts were recorded for this clonotype. The chain has TRBV24-1 and TRBJ2-5; D is uncertain. CDR3 length equals 14 residues. The germline gives CDR1 KGHDR, CDR2 SFDVKD. V gave up 3 bases and J gave up 5 bases, with 12 bases separating them. The CDR3 sequence is CATSDRRFGETQYF. CDR3 bases: TGTGCCACCAGTGATCGCAGGTTTGGTGAGACCCAGTACTTC.

This clonotype was detected a few times. The chain carries TRBV7-3 and TRBJ1-2; 8 positions agree with TRBD1. Germline values: CDR1 SGHTA, CDR2 FQGTGA. V shed 5 bases, J shed 8 bases, and the junction held 7 bases outside the gene matches. The CDR3 has 13 amino acids. CDR3 bases: TGTGCCAGCAGCCGCACAGGGGGAAGGGGCTACACCTTC. Its translation is CASSRTGGRGYTF.

This CDR3 is CASSGGGSGVTGELFF. Written as DNA, the CDR3 is TGTGCCAGCAGCGGCGGGGGAAGCGGGGTCACCGGGGAGCTGTTTTTT. The chain recombines TRBV11-1 with TRBJ2-2; 7 bases fit TRBD2. The V and J ends lost 5 bases and 4 bases, in that order; junction bases with no gene match: 10. Germline V gene sequence: CDR1 SGHAT, CDR2 FQDESV (reference sequence). The CDR3 is 16 residues long.

This clonotype came up many times. The rearrangement uses TRBV7-9 and TRBJ2-7, with D uncertain. The CDR3 runs 12 residues. In germline, CDR1 is SEHNR, CDR2 FQNEAQ (reference sequence). V lost 1 base and J lost 4, with 5 bases in between. CDR3 in DNA: TGTGCCAGCAGCTTAGGCTATTACGAGCAGTACTTC. Translated: CASSLGYYEQYF.

This clonotype has only a few counts. The V gene is TRBV20-1, the J gene TRBJ2-5; 9 bases fit TRBD1. V lost 1 base, J lost 5 bases, and 11 bases stayed unmatched. Germline V CDR1 and CDR2: DFQATT, SNEGSKA (reference sequence). The CDR3 is made up of 16 amino acids. The CDR3 DNA reads TGCAGTGCTAGAGGGAATCGGGACAGGGATCAGGAGACCCAGTACTTC. Protein sequence: CSARGNRDRDQETQYF.

The V call is TRBV28, the J call TRBJ1-1; 8 bases line up with TRBD1. The junction had 6 bases not matched to a gene; V was cut back by 6 bases and J by 3 bases. This CDR3 region has 14 residues. The germline V gene encodes CDR1 MDHEN and CDR2 SYDVKM. This CDR3 is CASRSLQGDTEAFF. The DNA for the CDR3 is TGTGCCAGCAGATCCCTACAGGGGGACACTGAAGCTTTCTTT.

This chain joins TRBV10-3 and TRBJ2-3; no clear D. CDR3 length equals 14 residues. The V end was cut by 5 bases, the J end by 1 base, with 10 bases between. From germline, CDR1 is ENHRY and CDR2 SYGVKD. The CDR3 is CAISSDTGTDTQYF. The CDR3 DNA reads TGTGCCATCAGTTCCGATACGGGCACAGATACGCAGTATTTT.